This TCR beta chain was sequenced during a study of blood T cell repertoires in COVID-19. Study-wide background: Spain, Italy and the United States supplied samples that represented acute and convalescent COVID-19.

Only in-frame clones appear in the TCRdb table, and some are missing; sequencing was by immunoSEQ multiplex PCR. The table records some 250,000 clones, around nine tenths of them present only once. This clone was seen ten or more times. The source is a woman aged 60-70 years with COVID-19, enrolled during active disease. Sequenced sample: peripheral blood.

The CDR3 DNA sequence: TGTGCCAGCAGCTTGCTTGCTAGACGCTACGAGCAGTACTTC. This codes for CASSLLARRYEQYF. The chain employs TRBV5-4 and TRBJ2-7; D uncertain. Germline V gives CDR1 SGHNT, CDR2 YYREEE (reference sequence). V lost 1 base, J lost 3 bases, and 11 bases lay in between. This CDR3 is 14 amino acids long.